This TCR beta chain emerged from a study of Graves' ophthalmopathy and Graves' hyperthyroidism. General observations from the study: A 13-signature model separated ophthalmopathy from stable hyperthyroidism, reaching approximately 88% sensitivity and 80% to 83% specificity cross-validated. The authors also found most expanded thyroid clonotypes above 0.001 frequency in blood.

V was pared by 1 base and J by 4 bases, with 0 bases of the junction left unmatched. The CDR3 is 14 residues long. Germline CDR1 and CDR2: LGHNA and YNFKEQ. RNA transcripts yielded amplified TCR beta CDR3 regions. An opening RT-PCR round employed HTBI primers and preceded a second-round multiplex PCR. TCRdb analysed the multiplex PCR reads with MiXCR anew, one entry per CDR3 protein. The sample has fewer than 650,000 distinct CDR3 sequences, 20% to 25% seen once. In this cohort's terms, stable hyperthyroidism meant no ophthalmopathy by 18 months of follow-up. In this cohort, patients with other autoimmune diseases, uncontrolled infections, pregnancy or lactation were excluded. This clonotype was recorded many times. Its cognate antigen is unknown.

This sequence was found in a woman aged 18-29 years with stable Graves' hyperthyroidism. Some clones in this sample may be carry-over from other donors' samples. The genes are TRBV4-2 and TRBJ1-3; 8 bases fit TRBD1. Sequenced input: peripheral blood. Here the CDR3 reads CASSQGQGGNTIYF. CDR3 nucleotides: TGTGCCAGCAGCCAAGGACAGGGGGGAAACACCATATATTTT.